This TCR beta chain was retrieved from a study of chemoradiotherapy in HPV16-positive cancers. Study-level information: Functional T-cell assays on a couple of HPV16-positive patients' cells defined candidate HPV-specific clones and common TCR motifs.

The assay was immunoSEQ multiplex PCR, and TCRdb's table has in-frame clones only and misses some. In the table there are some 10,000 clones, about 80% of which are singletons. Study-level points and caveats: In HPV16-positive patients, HPV-responsive T-cell expansion tracked better recurrence-free survival. The functional HPV-specific definition rests on just two HPV16-positive patients. Candidate HPV-specific clones and E7-related TCR motifs grew in tumor during treatment.

CDR3 length equals 13 residues. Trimming cost V 6 bases and J 7 bases; bases outside gene matches: 9. The germline gives CDR1 MNHEY, CDR2 SMNVEV (reference sequence). On this clone itself: Antigen specificity is unknown.

Source: blood, taken from a patient who underwent chemoradiotherapy. This receptor was obtained from a human donor with HPV-associated anogenital cancer. The chain is built from TRBV27 and TRBJ2-7, with 7 bases fitting TRBD1. The CDR3 nucleotides read TGTGCCAGCAGGAAAGAGACAGGGAGTGAGCAGTACTTC. Translation gives CASRKETGSEQYF.